The sequence of this T cell receptor beta chain was determined in a study of T cells in Graves' hyperthyroidism and ophthalmopathy. V lost 2 bases, J lost 6 bases, and 11 bases stayed unmatched. This CDR3 comprises 16 residues. Per germline, CDR1 MNHNY and CDR2 SVGAGI (reference sequence). The TCR beta CDR3 regions underwent amplification using RNA transcripts as the source. A first-round RT-PCR of the TCR CDR3 used the HTBI primer set. TCRdb re-derived calls from the multiplex PCR reads in MiXCR, one entry per CDR3 protein. This table holds about 290,000 distinct CDR3 sequences, about a sixth found once.

Sequenced material: blood. The chain employs TRBV6-6 and TRBJ2-5, with TRBD1 matching 8 bases. The clonotype originates from a woman in her sixties with Graves' ophthalmopathy. As DNA, the CDR3 is TGTGCCAGCAGTTACGGGCGACAGGGGAGCGACAAGACCCAGTACTTC. Translating gives CASSYGRQGSDKTQYF.